This T cell receptor beta chain was captured in a study of blood T cell repertoires in COVID-19. For the study at large: COVID-19 samples, acute and convalescent, were from the United States, Italy and Spain. The analysed material was cDNA or gDNA that came from T cells, B-cell-depleted T cells, or PBMCs.

Trimming took 5 bases from V and 18 from J, leaving 17 bases between them. CDR1 LGHNT and CDR2 FRNRAP come from the germline V gene. This CDR3 is built from 12 residues. Original methodology: Reference gene primer amplification yielded estimated nucleated cell counts. Data came from immunoSEQ multiplex PCR; TCRdb stores just in-frame clones and leaves some out. D and trimming come from the DNA, and the V and J calls and clone size come from that table. The table includes around 250,000 clones, nearly 90% detected once. Sequencing was done on a sample of peripheral blood. This sequence was found in a woman in her 40s who had recovered from COVID-19. This chain links TRBV12-5 with TRBJ1-6; D ambiguous. Here the CDR3 DNA reads TGTGCTAGTGGTCCTAATGACTCCTCAACCCACTTT. The encoded protein is CASGPNDSSTHF.